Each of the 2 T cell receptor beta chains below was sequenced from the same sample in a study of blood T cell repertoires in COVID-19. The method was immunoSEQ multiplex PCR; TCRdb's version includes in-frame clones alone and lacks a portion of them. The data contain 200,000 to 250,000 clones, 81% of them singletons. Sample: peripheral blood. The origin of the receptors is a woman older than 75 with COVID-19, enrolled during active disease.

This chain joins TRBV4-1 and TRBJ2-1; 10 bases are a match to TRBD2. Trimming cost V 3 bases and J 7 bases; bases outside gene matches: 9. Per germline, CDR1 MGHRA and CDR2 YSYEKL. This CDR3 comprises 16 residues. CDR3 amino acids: CASSQMSGGAWNEQFF. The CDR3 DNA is TGCGCCAGCAGCCAGATGAGCGGGGGGGCCTGGAATGAGCAGTTCTTC.

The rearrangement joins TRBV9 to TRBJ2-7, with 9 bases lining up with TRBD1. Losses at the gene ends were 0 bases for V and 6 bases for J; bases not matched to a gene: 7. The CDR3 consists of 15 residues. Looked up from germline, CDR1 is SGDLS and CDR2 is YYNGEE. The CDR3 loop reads CASSVAGQGGVEQYF. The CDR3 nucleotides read TGTGCCAGCAGCGTAGCGGGACAGGGAGGCGTCGAGCAGTACTTC.